These T cell receptor beta chains were read from a single sample in a study of identical twins. TCRdb reprocessed the 5' RACE reads via MiXCR and lists one record per CDR3 protein. The data hold about 150,000 distinct CDR3 sequences, with around 3.4% observed a single time. The sample was memory T cells sorted from blood. The origin of the receptors is a young man in good health. The CDR3 runs from the conserved cysteine through the conserved F or W. The D gene is left open where the match is weak. Not all rows give a size; the values are once, few, many and, for expanded clones, a class.

CDR3nt: TGTGCCATCAAGACAGACTCTTATTCCTACGAGCAGTACTTC
CDR3aa: CAIKTDSYSYEQYF
v_gene: TRBV6-9
j_gene: TRBJ2-7
abundance: few
d_gene: -

CDR3nt: TGTGCCAGCAGTTTTGGACAGTTTATCGCCGGGGAGCTGTTTTTT
CDR3aa: CASSFGQFIAGELFF
v_gene: TRBV12-3/TRBV12-4
j_gene: TRBJ2-2
abundance: -
d_gene: -

CDR3nt: TGCGCCAGCAGCTTGGCCGGGGACCCCTCGGGAGAAAAACTGTTTTTT
CDR3aa: CASSLAGDPSGEKLFF
v_gene: TRBV5-1
j_gene: TRBJ1-4
abundance: many
d_gene: -

CDR3nt: TGTGCCAGCAGCCAAGTGGGGAGCACAGATACGCAGTATTTT
CDR3aa: CASSQVGSTDTQYF
v_gene: TRBV3-1
j_gene: TRBJ2-3
abundance: many
d_gene: -

CDR3nt: TGTGCCAGCAGTCTCCGGTCGAACACCGGGGAGCTGTTTTTT
CDR3aa: CASSLRSNTGELFF
v_gene: TRBV12-3/TRBV12-4
j_gene: TRBJ2-2
abundance: many
d_gene: -

CDR3nt: TGTGCCAGCGAACAAGCCGGTTGCAATCAGCCCCAGCATTTT
CDR3aa: CASEQAGCNQPQHF
v_gene: TRBV6-4
j_gene: TRBJ1-5
abundance: -
d_gene: -

CDR3nt: TGTGCCAGCAGCAAGACTAGCGGGAGTGGTTTGGATACGCAGTATTTT
CDR3aa: CASSKTSGSGLDTQYF
v_gene: TRBV3-1
j_gene: TRBJ2-3
abundance: many
d_gene: TRBD2

CDR3nt: TGTGCCAGCGCCCTGGCAGATACGCAGTATTTT
CDR3aa: CASALADTQYF
v_gene: TRBV2
j_gene: TRBJ2-3
abundance: few
d_gene: -

CDR3nt: TGTGCCAGTTCCCACAGGGGCCCCTACGAGCAGTACTTC
CDR3aa: CASSHRGPYEQYF
v_gene: TRBV19
j_gene: TRBJ2-7
abundance: many
d_gene: TRBD1

CDR3nt: TGTGCCAGCAGCCAGGGGGACAGGGGCCCCTACAATGAGCAGTTCTTC
CDR3aa: CASSQGDRGPYNEQFF
v_gene: TRBV3-1
j_gene: TRBJ2-1
abundance: many
d_gene: TRBD1

CDR3nt: TGTGCCAGCAGCTTTAATCTAGCGGGGTGGAATGAGCAGTTCTTC
CDR3aa: CASSFNLAGWNEQFF
v_gene: TRBV5-6
j_gene: TRBJ2-1
abundance: many
d_gene: TRBD2

CDR3nt: TGTGCCAGCAGCTTCTATAGGGGGACTGAAGCTTTCTTT
CDR3aa: CASSFYRGTEAFF
v_gene: TRBV7-9
j_gene: TRBJ1-1
abundance: many
d_gene: -

CDR3nt: TGTGCCAGCTCCCCCCAGAGCTCCTACGAGCAGTACTTC
CDR3aa: CASSPQSSYEQYF
v_gene: TRBV18
j_gene: TRBJ2-7
abundance: many
d_gene: -

CDR3nt: TGCGCCAGCAGCCGAGGGGGCGCAGGGAATTCACCCCTCCACTTT
CDR3aa: CASSRGGAGNSPLHF
v_gene: TRBV4-1
j_gene: TRBJ1-6
abundance: many
d_gene: TRBD1

CDR3nt: TGTGCCACCAGCCGGGGTTACGATGAGCAGTTCTTC
CDR3aa: CATSRGYDEQFF
v_gene: TRBV15
j_gene: TRBJ2-1
abundance: many
d_gene: -

CDR3nt: TGTGCCAGCAGCCAAGTCCACGGCGGGAGCGGGGGAAGCTCCTACAATGAGCAGTTCTTC
CDR3aa: CASSQVHGGSGGSSYNEQFF
v_gene: TRBV4-2
j_gene: TRBJ2-1
abundance: many
d_gene: TRBD2

CDR3nt: TGTGCCAGCAGGTTAACCTCCTACACAGATACGCAGTATTTT
CDR3aa: CASRLTSYTDTQYF
v_gene: TRBV7-2
j_gene: TRBJ2-3
abundance: few
d_gene: -

CDR3nt: TGTGCCAGTAGTCACAGGAGCTCGAACACCGGGGAGCTGTTTTTT
CDR3aa: CASSHRSSNTGELFF
v_gene: TRBV19
j_gene: TRBJ2-2
abundance: -
d_gene: -

CDR3nt: TGTGCCTGGAGTGTACAGGGCAATCAGCCCCAGCATTTT
CDR3aa: CAWSVQGNQPQHF
v_gene: TRBV30
j_gene: TRBJ1-5
abundance: many
d_gene: -

CDR3nt: TGTGCCAGTAGTCCCGGGACAGTACTCCCAGGAACGCAGTATTTT
CDR3aa: CASSPGTVLPGTQYF
v_gene: TRBV19
j_gene: TRBJ2-3
abundance: many
d_gene: TRBD1

CDR3nt: TGTGCCAGCAGCACCACAGTGAAGCCCCAGCATTTT
CDR3aa: CASSTTVKPQHF
v_gene: TRBV21-1
j_gene: TRBJ1-5
abundance: many
d_gene: -

CDR3nt: TGCAGTGCGCCTCGGACCGGGGGGGATGAGCAGTTCTTC
CDR3aa: CSAPRTGGDEQFF
v_gene: TRBV20-1
j_gene: TRBJ2-1
abundance: -
d_gene: TRBD2

CDR3nt: TGTGCCAGCAGCCTGGGACGCCTTAATGAAAAACTGTTTTTT
CDR3aa: CASSLGRLNEKLFF
v_gene: TRBV7-6
j_gene: TRBJ1-4
abundance: many
d_gene: -

CDR3nt: TGTGCCAGCAAGCTAACTCGCGATATCGATCTCGACGAGCAGTACTTC
CDR3aa: CASKLTRDIDLDEQYF
v_gene: TRBV5-6
j_gene: TRBJ2-7
abundance: many
d_gene: -

CDR3nt: TGTGCCAGCAGCCCAAAGGGGAGCGGGACAGAAACCTACGAGCAGTACTTC
CDR3aa: CASSPKGSGTETYEQYF
v_gene: TRBV5-5
j_gene: TRBJ2-7
abundance: -
d_gene: -

CDR3nt: TGTGCCAGCTCACCGCCAGGGAGGGAGTCGCCTGGAAACACCATATATTTT
CDR3aa: CASSPPGRESPGNTIYF
v_gene: TRBV18
j_gene: TRBJ1-3
abundance: many
d_gene: -

CDR3nt: TGCGCCAGCAGCCAGAACAGGGGCCCCAACACTGAAGCTTTCTTT
CDR3aa: CASSQNRGPNTEAFF
v_gene: TRBV4-1
j_gene: TRBJ1-1
abundance: many
d_gene: TRBD1

CDR3nt: TGTGCCAGCAGCCCACTGGGGGATACGCAGTATTTT
CDR3aa: CASSPLGDTQYF
v_gene: TRBV11-1
j_gene: TRBJ2-3
abundance: many
d_gene: -

CDR3nt: TGTGCCAGCAGTGACCCGGGCTCCTCGGTCGATGAGCAGTTCTTC
CDR3aa: CASSDPGSSVDEQFF
v_gene: TRBV2
j_gene: TRBJ2-1
abundance: many
d_gene: -

CDR3nt: TGCAGTGCTAGAGTACAAGGATCTGGGGCCAACGTCCTGACTTTC
CDR3aa: CSARVQGSGANVLTF
v_gene: TRBV20-1
j_gene: TRBJ2-6
abundance: many
d_gene: -

CDR3nt: TGTGCCTGGTCGTTGTCGGCTGGGGTTGGCAATCAGCCCCAGCATTTT
CDR3aa: CAWSLSAGVGNQPQHF
v_gene: TRBV30
j_gene: TRBJ1-5
abundance: -
d_gene: -

CDR3nt: TGCGCCAGCAGCCTGGGAGGCTTTACCGGGGGAGAGACCCAGTACTTC
CDR3aa: CASSLGGFTGGETQYF
v_gene: TRBV5-1
j_gene: TRBJ2-5
abundance: many
d_gene: -